A single sample is the source of the 18 T cell receptor beta chains below, sequenced in a study of CD4 T cells in relation to SARS-CoV-2 and coronaviruses (dated by TCRdb to the early 2020s). The antigens these receptors bind are not known. CD4+ T cells from unexposed donors were collected before the COVID-19 pandemic (2011-2018). Following 10 days of culture, the EasySep CD4+ T cell isolation kit was used to isolate CD4+ T cells. The library was built by means of the immunoSEQ multiplex PCR assay. TCRdb provides this immuneACCESS table in a form limited to in-frame rearrangements. Some clones are lacking; in checked studies, under half of them reflect an unresolved V gene, and why the rest are absent is not known. This sample holds roughly 11,000 clones; approximately 80% were observed only once. The top ten hold 26% of the sample. Sequencing input: CD4+ T cells from PBMCs, cultured in vitro. Receptors were obtained from a human donor in good health.

The chain combines TRBV27 with TRBJ2-3; 8 bases are a match to TRBD2. The CDR3 covers 17 residues. V lost 3 bases and J lost 4; bases outside the gene matches: 12. Germline V gives CDR1 MNHEY, CDR2 SMNVEV (reference sequence). DNA of the CDR3: TGTGCCAGCAGTTTCCCGCGGGGAGCGGGAGCTGCAGATACGCAGTATTTT. This encodes CASSFPRGAGAADTQYF.

The chain recombines TRBV19 with TRBJ2-5, with 7 bases fitting TRBD1. The CDR3 sequence is 18 residues long. CDR1 and CDR2 from the germline V gene are LNHDA and SQIVND (reference sequence). The junction had 11 bases not matched to a gene; V was cut back by 1 base and J by 0 bases. CDR3 bases: TGTGCCAGTAGTATAGGTGGGAATGGACAGGCGTACCAAGAGACCCAGTACTTC. Amino acids: CASSIGGNGQAYQETQYF.

This chain joins TRBV29-1 and TRBJ2-1; D not resolved. The CDR3 has 15 residues. Germline CDR1 and CDR2: SQVTM and ANQGSEA. Trimming cost V 1 base and J 2 bases, with 12 bases left between them. The CDR3 loop reads CSVEGAPGPYNEQFF. The DNA for the CDR3 is TGCAGCGTTGAAGGGGCCCCGGGCCCCTACAATGAGCAGTTCTTC.

With respect to this clone: A junction end diverges from the germline sequence, so it may reflect a read error. V and J are TRBV13 and TRBJ1-6; D might be TRBD1 (6 bases). The CDR3 loop spans 16 amino acids. Germline CDR1 reads PRHDT; CDR2 reads FYEKMQ (reference sequence). CDR3 coding DNA: TGTGCCAGCAGATTAGATACAGGGAAGTATAATTCACCCCTCCACTTT. Translation: CASRLDTGKYNSPLHF.

This clone was counted a few times. The chain links TRBV19 to TRBJ1-5; possibly TRBD1 for D (5 bases). Germline V gene sequence: CDR1 LNHDA, CDR2 SQIVND (reference sequence). Trimming shortened V by 5 bases and J by 1 base, and 12 bases separated the two germline ends. The CDR3 extends over 15 amino acids. The DNA of the CDR3 is TGTGCCAGTAGTTCTGGGGGACCGAGCAATCAGCCCCAGCATTTT. As protein: CASSSGGPSNQPQHF.

This sequence joins TRBV18 and TRBJ1-3, with a tentative D call TRBD1 (6 bases). Trimming removed 4 bases from V and 0 bases from J, with 13 bases in between. Germline assignment: CDR1 KGHSH and CDR2 LQKENI. The CDR3 is 16 residues long. The CDR3 nucleotides are TGTGCCAGCTCACAAAGACAGGATCTCTCTGGAAACACCATATATTTT. It specifies CASSQRQDLSGNTIYF.

The genes are TRBV21-1 and TRBJ2-1; the D call in the table, TRBD1, was not verified against the DNA. TRBV21-1 is tagged as a pseudogene. The CDR3 is 13 residues long. The CDR3 coding sequence is TGTGCCAGCAGCAAAGCAAGGGGCAATGAGCAGTTCTTC. Translation: CASSKARGNEQFF.

The chain joins TRBV11-2 to TRBJ2-7; D may be TRBD1 or TRBD2 (5 bases each). CDR1 and CDR2 (germline): SGHAT, FQNNGV. V lost 5 bases to trimming and J lost 7 bases, with 24 bases between them. This CDR3 is 16 amino acids long. The CDR3 DNA reads as TGTGCCAGCAGCCTCCCCCGTCAGGCAGGGACGCGAGAGCAGTACTTC. As protein: CASSLPRQAGTREQYF.

The chain links TRBV6-5 to TRBJ1-1; D is possibly TRBD1 (6 bases). Germline V gives CDR1 MNHEY, CDR2 SVGAGI. This CDR3 has 13 amino acids. V shed 7 bases and J shed 13 bases, with 22 bases lying between them. The CDR3 loop reads CASIPLGGRGGFF. In nucleotides, the CDR3 is TGTGCCAGCATCCCCCTCGGGGGCAGGGGTGGTTTCTTT.

The chain joins TRBV5-1 to TRBJ2-1; 7 nucleotides align to TRBD2. The CDR3 is made up of 13 amino acids. J gave up 8 bases and V 4 bases, and 6 bases lay outside the gene matches. The germline V gene encodes CDR1 SGHRS and CDR2 YFSETQ. DNA for the CDR3: TGCGCCAGCAGCACTAACGGGAGGTATGAGCAGTTCTTC. It translates to CASSTNGRYEQFF.

V usage is TRBV19 and J usage is TRBJ2-1; 13 bases match TRBD2. The CDR3 has 15 residues. Germline V gene data show CDR1 as LNHDA and CDR2 as SQIVND (reference sequence). V trimming: 6 bases; J trimming: 5 bases; junction bases outside the gene matches: 4. The CDR3 DNA reads as TGTGCCAGTAGCACCGGGACTAGCGGGGACAATGAGCAGTTCTTC. Encoded protein: CASSTGTSGDNEQFF.

The chain uses TRBV6-5 and TRBJ2-2, with 7 bases that match TRBD2. The CDR3 is 15 amino acids. CDR1 is MNHEY and CDR2 is SVGAGI in the germline V gene. V lost 2 bases to trimming and J lost 5 bases; unmatched junction nucleotides: 5. CDR3 bases: TGTGCCAGCAGTTACGGCGGGAGTCGAACCGGGGAGCTGTTTTTT. Its protein product is CASSYGGSRTGELFF.

The chain is built from TRBV29-1 and TRBJ1-2, with D perhaps matching TRBD1 (5 bases). Germline CDR1 reads SQVTM; CDR2 reads ANQGSEA. V lost 4 bases, J lost 4 bases, and 10 bases lay in between. This CDR3 contains 12 residues. The CDR3 region has the DNA TGCAGCGTTGTCGAGGGACGCTATGGCTACACCTTC. Residues: CSVVEGRYGYTF.

The rearrangement joins TRBV5-1 to TRBJ1-6; no clear D. The CDR3 has 15 amino acids. Germline V lookup: CDR1 SGHRS, CDR2 YFSETQ. Trimming left V 0 bases short and J 5 bases short, with 9 bases between. The chain's CDR3 is CASSLDTPHNSPLHF. The CDR3 nucleotides read TGCGCCAGCAGCTTGGACACACCACATAATTCACCCCTCCACTTT.

The rearrangement uses TRBV7-6 and TRBJ2-7; 10 bases match TRBD1. CDR3 length equals 15 residues. V dropped 5 bases and J dropped 1; count of bases not matched to a gene: 5. Germline-derived CDR1 and CDR2 are SGHVS and FNYEAQ. Written as DNA, the CDR3 is TGTGCCAGCAGCCTCGACAGGGGGCGTTCCTACGAGCAGTACTTC. This encodes CASSLDRGRSYEQYF.

This clone was recorded only once. V usage is TRBV7-2 and J usage is TRBJ1-5; maybe TRBD1 (5 bases). The CDR3 runs 14 residues. CDR1 is SGHTA, CDR2 FQGNSA, per germline. V lost 5 bases, J lost 6 bases, and 14 bases lay in between. DNA of the CDR3: TGTGCCAGCAGCCCCGGCGGGGCGGGTCAGCCCCAGCATTTT. Its protein is CASSPGGAGQPQHF.

The chain combines TRBV2 with TRBJ1-5; possibly TRBD1 for D (6 bases). Trimming cost V 2 bases and J 3 bases, with 11 bases left between them. Germline CDR1 SNHLY, CDR2 FYNNEI. There are 15 residues in the CDR3. The CDR3 coding sequence is TGTGCCAGCAGTGAACGACAGGTACTCAATCAGCCCCAGCATTTT. Translating gives CASSERQVLNQPQHF.

This clone occurred a few times. The CDR3: CASSIDRGDTEAFF. The CDR3 DNA sequence: TGCGCCAGCAGCATAGACAGGGGGGACACTGAAGCTTTCTTT. The chain uses TRBV5-1 and TRBJ1-1, with TRBD1 matching over 9 bases. Per germline, CDR1 SGHRS and CDR2 YFSETQ. The CDR3 is 14 amino acids. J gave up 3 bases and V 4 bases, and 4 bases lay outside the gene matches.